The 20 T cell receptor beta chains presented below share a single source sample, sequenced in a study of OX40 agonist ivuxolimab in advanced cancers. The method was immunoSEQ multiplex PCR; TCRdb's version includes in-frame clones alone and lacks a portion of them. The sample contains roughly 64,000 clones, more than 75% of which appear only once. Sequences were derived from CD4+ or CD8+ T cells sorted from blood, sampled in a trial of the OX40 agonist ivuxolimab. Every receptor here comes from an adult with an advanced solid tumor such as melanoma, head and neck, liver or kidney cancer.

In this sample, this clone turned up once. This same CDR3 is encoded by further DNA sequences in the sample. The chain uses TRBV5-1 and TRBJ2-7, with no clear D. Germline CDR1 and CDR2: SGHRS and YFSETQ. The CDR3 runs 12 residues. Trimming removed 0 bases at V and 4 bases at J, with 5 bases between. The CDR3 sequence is CASSLVGYEQYF. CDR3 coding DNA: TGCGCCAGCAGCTTGGTCGGTTACGAGCAGTACTTC.

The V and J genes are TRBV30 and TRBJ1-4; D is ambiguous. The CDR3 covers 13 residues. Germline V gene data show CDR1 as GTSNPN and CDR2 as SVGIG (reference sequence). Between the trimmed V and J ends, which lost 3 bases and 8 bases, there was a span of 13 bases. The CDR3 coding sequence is TGTGCCTGGAGCCAGGAGTTGTACGAAAAACTGTTTTTT. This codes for CAWSQELYEKLFF. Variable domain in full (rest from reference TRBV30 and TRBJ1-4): SQTIHQWPATLVQPVGSPLSLECTVEGTSNPNLYWYRQAAGRGLQLLFYSVGIGQISSEVPQNLSASRPQDRQFILSSKKLLLSDSGFYLCAWSQELYEKLFFGSGTQLSVL.

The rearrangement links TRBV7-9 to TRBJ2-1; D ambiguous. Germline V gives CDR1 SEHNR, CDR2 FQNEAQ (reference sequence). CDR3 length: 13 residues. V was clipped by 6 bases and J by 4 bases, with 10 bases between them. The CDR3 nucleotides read TGTGCCAGCAGACCTGGACGGTACAATGAGCAGTTCTTC. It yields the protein CASRPGRYNEQFF. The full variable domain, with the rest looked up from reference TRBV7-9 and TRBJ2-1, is DTGVSQNPRHKITKRGQNVTFRCDPISEHNRLYWYRQTLGQGPEFLTYFQNEAQLEKSRLLSDRFSAERPKGSFSTLEIQRTEQGDSAMYLCASRPGRYNEQFFGPGTRLTVL.

Here the CDR3 reads CASSRGSYEQYF. The CDR3 region has the DNA TGTGCCAGCAGCCGAGGATCCTACGAGCAGTACTTC. The V call is TRBV7-6, the J call TRBJ2-7; D gene uncertain. The ends were cut back, 5 bases at V and 1 base at J, with 6 bases in the middle. The germline V gene has CDR1 SGHVS and CDR2 FNYEAQ. The CDR3 spans 12 residues.

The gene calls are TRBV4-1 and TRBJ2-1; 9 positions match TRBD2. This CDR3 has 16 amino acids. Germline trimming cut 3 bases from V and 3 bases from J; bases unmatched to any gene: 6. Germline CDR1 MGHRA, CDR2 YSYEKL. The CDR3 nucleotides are TGCGCCAGCAGCCACCCGACTAGCGGATTCTACAATGAGCAGTTCTTC. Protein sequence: CASSHPTSGFYNEQFF.

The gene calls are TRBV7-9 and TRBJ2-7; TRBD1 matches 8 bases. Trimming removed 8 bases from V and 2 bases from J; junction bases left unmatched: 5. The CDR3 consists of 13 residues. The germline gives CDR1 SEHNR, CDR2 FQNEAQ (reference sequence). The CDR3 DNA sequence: TGTGCCAGCGCAAGACAGGGGACCTACGAGCAGTACTTC. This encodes CASARQGTYEQYF.

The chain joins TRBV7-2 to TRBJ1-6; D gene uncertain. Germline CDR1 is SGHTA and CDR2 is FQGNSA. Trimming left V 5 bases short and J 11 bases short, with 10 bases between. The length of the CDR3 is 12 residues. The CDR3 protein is CASSLVKAPLHF. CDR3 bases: TGTGCCAGCAGCCTAGTGAAGGCACCCCTCCACTTT.

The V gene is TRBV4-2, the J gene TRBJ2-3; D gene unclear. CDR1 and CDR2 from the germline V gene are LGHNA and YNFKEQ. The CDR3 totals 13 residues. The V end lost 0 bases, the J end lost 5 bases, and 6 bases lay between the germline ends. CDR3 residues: CASSQEPRDTQYF. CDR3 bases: TGTGCCAGCAGCCAAGAACCTAGAGATACGCAGTATTTT.

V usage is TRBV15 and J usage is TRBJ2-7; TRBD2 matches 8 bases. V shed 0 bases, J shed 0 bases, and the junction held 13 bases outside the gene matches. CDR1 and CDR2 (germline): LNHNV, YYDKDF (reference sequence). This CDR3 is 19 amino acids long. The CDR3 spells CATSREKYIGLASSYEQYF. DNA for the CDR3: TGTGCCACCAGCAGAGAGAAGTATATTGGACTAGCCAGCTCCTACGAGCAGTACTTC.

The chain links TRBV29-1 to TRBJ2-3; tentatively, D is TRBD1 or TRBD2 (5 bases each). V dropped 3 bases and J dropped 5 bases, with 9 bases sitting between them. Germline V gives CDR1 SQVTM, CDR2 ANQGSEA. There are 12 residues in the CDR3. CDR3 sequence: CSVDLGVDTQYF. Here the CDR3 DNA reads TGCAGCGTTGATTTGGGGGTAGATACGCAGTATTTT.

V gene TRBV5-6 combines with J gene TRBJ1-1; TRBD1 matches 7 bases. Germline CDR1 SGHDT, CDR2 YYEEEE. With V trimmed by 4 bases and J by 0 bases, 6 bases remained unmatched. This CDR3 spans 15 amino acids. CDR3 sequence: CASSHRQGLNTEAFF. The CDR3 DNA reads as TGTGCCAGCAGCCATAGACAGGGCCTGAACACTGAAGCTTTCTTT.

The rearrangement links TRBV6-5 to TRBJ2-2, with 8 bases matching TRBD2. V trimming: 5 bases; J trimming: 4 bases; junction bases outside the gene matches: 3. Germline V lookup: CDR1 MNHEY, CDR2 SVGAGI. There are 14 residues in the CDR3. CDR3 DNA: TGTGCCAGCAGTGGGACTAGTGGCACCGGGGAGCTGTTTTTT. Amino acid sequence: CASSGTSGTGELFF.

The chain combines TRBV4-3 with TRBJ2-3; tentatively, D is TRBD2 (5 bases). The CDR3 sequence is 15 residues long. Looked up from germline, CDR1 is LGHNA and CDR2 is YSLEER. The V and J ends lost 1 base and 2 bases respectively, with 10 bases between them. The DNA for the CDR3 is TGCGCCAGCAGCCAAGGTTCGGACTTCACAGATACGCAGTATTTT. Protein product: CASSQGSDFTDTQYF.

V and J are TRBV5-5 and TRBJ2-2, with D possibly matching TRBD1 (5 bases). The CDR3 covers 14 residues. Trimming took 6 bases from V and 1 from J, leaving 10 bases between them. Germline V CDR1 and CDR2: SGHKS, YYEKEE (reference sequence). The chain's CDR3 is CASTSDKNTGELFF. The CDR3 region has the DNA TGTGCCAGCACCTCGGACAAGAACACCGGGGAGCTGTTTTTT.

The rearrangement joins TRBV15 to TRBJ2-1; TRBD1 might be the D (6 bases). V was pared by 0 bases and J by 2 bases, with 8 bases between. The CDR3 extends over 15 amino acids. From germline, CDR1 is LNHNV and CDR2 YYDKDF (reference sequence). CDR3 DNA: TGTGCCACCAGCAGAGATTACAGGGCCTACAATGAGCAGTTCTTC. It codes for CATSRDYRAYNEQFF.

The CDR3 region has the DNA TGTGCCATCAGTGAGTCTCGAGCCATGAACACTGAAGCTTTCTTT. Amino acids: CAISESRAMNTEAFF. The chain recombines TRBV10-3 with TRBJ1-1; no clear D gene. Germline values: CDR1 ENHRY, CDR2 SYGVKD. CDR3 length: 15 residues. Trimming took 0 bases from V and 0 from J, leaving 8 bases between them.

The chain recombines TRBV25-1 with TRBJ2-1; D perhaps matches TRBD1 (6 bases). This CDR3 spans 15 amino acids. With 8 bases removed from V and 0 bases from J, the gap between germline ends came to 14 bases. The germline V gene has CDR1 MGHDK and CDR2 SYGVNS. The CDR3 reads CASGPTGSSYNEQFF. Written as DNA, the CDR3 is TGTGCCAGCGGCCCCACAGGGAGCTCCTACAATGAGCAGTTCTTC.

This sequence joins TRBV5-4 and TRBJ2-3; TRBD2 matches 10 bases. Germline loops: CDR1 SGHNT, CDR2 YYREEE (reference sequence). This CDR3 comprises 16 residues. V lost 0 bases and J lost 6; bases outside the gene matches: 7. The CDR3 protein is CASSLGLAGLGDTQYF. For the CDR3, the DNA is TGTGCCAGCAGCTTGGGACTAGCGGGTCTTGGGGATACGCAGTATTTT.

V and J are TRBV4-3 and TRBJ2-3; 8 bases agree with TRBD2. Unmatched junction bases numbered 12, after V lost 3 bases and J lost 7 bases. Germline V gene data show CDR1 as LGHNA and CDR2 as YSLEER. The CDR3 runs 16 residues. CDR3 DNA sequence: TGCGCCAGCAGCCAGGCCCGGGGGGGCTTCGGAAATACGCAGTATTTT. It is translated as CASSQARGGFGNTQYF.

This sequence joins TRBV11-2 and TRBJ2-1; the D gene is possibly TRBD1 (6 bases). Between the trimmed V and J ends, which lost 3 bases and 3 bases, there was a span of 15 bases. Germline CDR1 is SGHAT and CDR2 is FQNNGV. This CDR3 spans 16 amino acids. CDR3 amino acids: CASSFAGAQNYNEQFF. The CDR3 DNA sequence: TGTGCCAGCAGCTTTGCAGGGGCCCAAAACTACAATGAGCAGTTCTTC. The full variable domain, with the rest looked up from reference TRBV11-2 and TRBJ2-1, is EAGVAQSPRYKIIEKRQSVAFWCNPISGHATLYWYQQILGQGPKLLIQFQNNGVVDDSQLPKDRFSAERLKGVDSTLKIQPAKLEDSAVYLCASSFAGAQNYNEQFFGPGTRLTVL.